Shown below are 10 T cell receptor beta chains from a single sample sequenced in a study of long-term antiretroviral therapy in people with HIV. They ran version v3.0 of the immunoSEQ assay at survey level. Assay used: immunoSEQ multiplex PCR; TCRdb lists only in-frame clones, some missing. The sample holds tens of thousands of clones, more than 65% seen once. The source material was unsorted PBMCs, sampled 0.1 years before starting antiretroviral therapy. These receptors came from a man younger than 35 with HIV.

As to this clone: The junction departs from the called germline gene at one end, perhaps through a read error. The chain carries TRBV7-2 and TRBJ2-7, with D tentatively TRBD2 (5 bases). The CDR3 loop spans 14 amino acids. From germline, CDR1 is SGHTA and CDR2 FQGNSA. The CDR3: CASSLVPSLPGSDF. The CDR3 coding sequence is TGTGCCAGCAGCTTAGTCCCTAGCTTACCGGGTTCGGACTTC. Based on the CDR3 plus reference TRBV7-2 and TRBJ2-7, the full variable domain is GAGVSQSPSNKVTEKGKDVELRCDPISGHTALYWYRQSLGQGLEFLIYFQGNSAPDKSGLPSDRFSAERTGGSVSTLTIQRTQQEDSAVYLCASSLVPSLPGSDFGPGTRLTVT.

The CDR3 sequence: CASSPTDPNEKLFF. In DNA, the CDR3 is TGCGCCAGCAGCCCGACAGATCCTAATGAAAAACTGTTTTTT. The rearrangement links TRBV5-1 to TRBJ1-4; a weak D match, TRBD1 (5 bases). Trimming removed 4 bases from V and 3 bases from J, with 10 bases in between. This CDR3 comprises 14 residues. CDR1 SGHRS and CDR2 YFSETQ come from the germline V gene.

The CDR3 sequence: CANPVFYGYTF. CDR3 coding DNA: TGTGCCAACCCAGTCTTCTATGGCTACACCTTC. This rearrangement joins TRBV19 to TRBJ1-2; the D is unclear. The CDR3 is made up of 11 amino acids. Looked up from germline, CDR1 is LNHDA and CDR2 is SQIVND (reference sequence). V was clipped by 10 bases and J by 4 bases, with 10 bases between them. Using reference TRBV19 and TRBJ1-2 for the parts outside the CDR3, the full variable domain is DGGITQSPKYLFRKEGQNVTLSCEQNLNHDAMYWYRQDPGQGLRLIYYSQIVNDFQKGDIAEGYSVSREKKESFPLTVTSAQKNPTAFYLCANPVFYGYTFGSGTRLTVV.

The rearrangement joins TRBV7-2 to TRBJ2-2; TRBD1 is a possible D gene (6 bases). The germline CDR1 and CDR2 sequences are SGHTA and FQGNSA. The CDR3 covers 15 residues. Trimming removed 2 bases from V and 2 bases from J, with 9 bases in between. The CDR3 reads CASSLYRANTGELFF. The CDR3 DNA reads TGTGCCAGCAGCTTATACAGGGCAAACACCGGGGAGCTGTTTTTT. The full variable domain, rest sourced from reference TRBV7-2 and TRBJ2-2, is GAGVSQSPSNKVTEKGKDVELRCDPISGHTALYWYRQSLGQGLEFLIYFQGNSAPDKSGLPSDRFSAERTGGSVSTLTIQRTQQEDSAVYLCASSLYRANTGELFFGEGSRLTVL.

The V and J genes are TRBV27 and TRBJ1-6; D is uncertain. Germline V gene data show CDR1 as MNHEY and CDR2 as SMNVEV (reference sequence). V shed 5 bases and J shed 4 bases, with 9 bases lying between them. The CDR3 is 14 amino acids. CDR3 nucleotides: TGTGCCAGCAGTCCAATCCGATATAATTCACCCCTCCACTTT. Protein sequence: CASSPIRYNSPLHF.

The V call is TRBV7-8, the J call TRBJ2-7; D ambiguous. The CDR3 loop spans 14 amino acids. Trimming removed 0 bases at V and 0 bases at J, with 6 bases between. Germline CDR1 SGHVS, CDR2 FQNEAQ. CDR3 DNA sequence: TGTGCCAGCAGCTTAGCCCGTCTCTCCTACGAGCAGTACTTC. Translation: CASSLARLSYEQYF.

The chain links TRBV13 to TRBJ2-7; TRBD2 matches 7 bases. CDR3 length: 13 residues. The germline gives CDR1 PRHDT, CDR2 FYEKMQ (reference sequence). J lost 3 bases, V lost 5 bases, and 4 bases had no gene match. The CDR3: CASSPRTSYEQYF. The CDR3 DNA sequence: TGTGCCAGCAGCCCCAGGACTAGCTACGAGCAGTACTTC.

A few counts support this clone. Here the CDR3 DNA reads TGTGCCAGCAGCCTGAGAAACTACGAGCAGTACTTC. Protein: CASSLRNYEQYF. The chain recombines TRBV11-1 with TRBJ2-7; D is uncertain. V shed 5 bases and J shed 3 bases, with 8 bases lying between them. The CDR3 totals 12 residues. CDR1 and CDR2 (germline): SGHAT, FQDESV (reference sequence).

This clone has just a few counts. This chain uses TRBV5-1 with TRBJ2-1; D gene uncertain. V was pared by 0 bases and J by 8 bases, with 18 bases between. The germline CDR1 and CDR2 sequences are SGHRS and YFSETQ. The CDR3 is 16 amino acids. CDR3 residues: CASSLEHPGSRDEQFF. The CDR3, as DNA: TGCGCCAGCAGCTTGGAGCACCCGGGTAGTAGGGATGAGCAGTTCTTC.

This rearrangement joins TRBV4-1 to TRBJ1-3; D is perhaps TRBD1 (6 bases). The CDR3 sequence is 15 residues long. The germline V gene encodes CDR1 MGHRA and CDR2 YSYEKL. V was clipped by 1 base and J by 4 bases, with 11 bases between them. The CDR3 is CASSQGDIGGNTIYF. The CDR3 region has the DNA TGCGCCAGCAGCCAAGGGGACATCGGGGGAAACACCATATATTTT.